These T cell receptor beta chains were read from a single sample in a study of blood T cell repertoires in COVID-19. Only in-frame clones appear in the TCRdb table, and some are missing; sequencing was by immunoSEQ multiplex PCR. There are just under 350,000 clones in the sample; about 90% occur only once, and just under 6.5% lies in the top ten. Sequencing input: peripheral blood. The source is a woman aged 45-60 years with COVID-19, enrolled during active disease. CDR3s include the opening cysteine and the closing phenylalanine or tryptophan. Each record gives: D gene, clone size, V gene, J gene, CDR3 DNA, CDR3 protein. A D gene is named only where the DNA matches it firmly. The listing skips clone size in some rows; elsewhere it reads once, few, many or a size class.

>-|-|TRBV7-2|TRBJ2-5
TGTGCCAGCAGCCGCATGGGGGGTGGCGAGAGAGAGACCCAGTACTTC
CASSRMGGGERETQYF
>-|-|TRBV19|TRBJ1-2
TGTCGAAAGGGGGTGAACACCTTC
CRKGVNTF
>-|-|TRBV13|TRBJ2-6
TGTGCCAGCAGCCGCTCTGGGGCCAACGTCCTGACTTTC
CASSRSGANVLTF
>TRBD1|-|TRBV25-1|TRBJ2-5
TGTGCCAGCAGAAAACTCGGGACAGGGGTCAGACAGACCCAGTACTTC
CASRKLGTGVRQTQYF
>TRBD1|once|TRBV15|TRBJ1-1
TGTGCCACCTGGGACAGGGCGAGGAACACTGAAGCTTTCTTT
CATWDRARNTEAFF
>TRBD1|-|TRBV24-1|TRBJ2-7
TGTGCCACCAGTGACACCGGGACAGGGGGTTTCTACGAGCAGTACTTC
CATSDTGTGGFYEQYF
>-|-|TRBV2|TRBJ2-7
TGTGCCAGCAGTGACGGGGGACAGTCCTACGAGCAGTACTTC
CASSDGGQSYEQYF
>-|once|TRBV7-2|TRBJ2-1
TGTGCCAGCAGCTTAGCGTCGGGAGCAAAGACCAATGAGCAGTTCTTC
CASSLASGAKTNEQFF
>-|few|TRBV20-1|TRBJ1-1
TGCAGTGCTCTCTTTGCGAAAAGAGCTTTCTTT
CSALFAKRAFF
>TRBD1|-|TRBV27|TRBJ1-5
TGTGCCAGCAGTCCTCTGGACAGGGGGCGGCAGCCCCAGCATTTT
CASSPLDRGRQPQHF
>-|-|TRBV5-4|TRBJ2-5
TGTGCCAGCAGCTTTTCGATGCGGGAAGAGACCCAGTACTTC
CASSFSMREETQYF
>-|-|TRBV27|TRBJ1-5
TGTGCCAGCAGTCCGTACAATCAGCCCCAGCATTTT
CASSPYNQPQHF
>-|-|TRBV11-2|TRBJ2-5
TGTGCCAGCAGCTTCACTAGCTATGGCCAAGAGACCCAGTACTTC
CASSFTSYGQETQYF
>-|once|TRBV11-2|TRBJ2-5
TGTGCCAGCAGCTTGACTTCAGAGACCCAGTACTTC
CASSLTSETQYF
>-|-|TRBV7-6|TRBJ2-1
TGTGCCAGCAGCCTTCATGGGCCAAATGAGCAGTTCTTC
CASSLHGPNEQFF
>-|-|TRBV30|TRBJ1-1
TGTGCCTGGAGTCGCCGGGGACTAGGTGAAGCTTTCTTT
CAWSRRGLGEAFF
>TRBD2|-|TRBV30|TRBJ2-4
TGTGCCTGGACCCGGGGGGCGGGAGGGCCCGGCAAAAACATTCAGTACTTC
CAWTRGAGGPGKNIQYF
>TRBD1|-|TRBV19|TRBJ1-2
TGTGCCAGTAGTTTAACACCGGGACAGGTAAACTATGGCTACACCTTC
CASSLTPGQVNYGYTF
>TRBD2|-|TRBV19|TRBJ2-5
TGTGCCAGTAGTATTAATGGGGGGGGACAAGAGACCCAGTACTTC
CASSINGGGQETQYF
>-|-|TRBV9|TRBJ1-2
TGTGCCAGCAGCGTAGGGTCAGGGGAAGGCTACACCTTC
CASSVGSGEGYTF
>TRBD1|-|TRBV29-1|TRBJ2-3
TGCAGCCCTGTCACAGGGGAGGATACGCAGTATTTT
CSPVTGEDTQYF
>TRBD1|-|TRBV2|TRBJ2-5
TGTGCCAGCAATAAGGACAGGGACGAGACCCAGTACTTC
CASNKDRDETQYF
>TRBD2|-|TRBV10-1|TRBJ2-1
TGCGCCAGCAGTGATGGGACTAGCGGCCTGAGGTTCTTC
CASSDGTSGLRFF
>TRBD1|-|TRBV10-3|TRBJ1-1
TGTGCCATCAGAGGGACAGGGGGGGACACTGAAGCTTTCTTT
CAIRGTGGDTEAFF
>-|-|TRBV6-6|TRBJ2-6
TGTGCCAGCAGACGACTAGTTCCCAACCGTTGGGCTGGGGCCAACGTCCTGACTTTC
CASRRLVPNRWAGANVLTF
>-|-|TRBV10-2|TRBJ2-7
TGCGCCAGCAGTACCCACACCTTATACGAGCAGTACTTC
CASSTHTLYEQYF
>TRBD2|once|TRBV5-4|TRBJ2-1
TGTGCCAGCAGCTCAAAGACTAGCTCATCCTACAATGAGCAGTTCTTC
CASSSKTSSSYNEQFF
>TRBD2|-|TRBV5-1|TRBJ2-1
TGCGCCAGCAGCTCGGGACTAGCGGGAGTTGGCTACAATGAGCAGTTCTTC
CASSSGLAGVGYNEQFF
>TRBD2|-|TRBV19|TRBJ2-1
TGTGCCAGTAGTATTAGCGGGAGCGAATCCTACAATGAGCAGTTCTTC
CASSISGSESYNEQFF
>-|-|TRBV24-1|TRBJ2-2
TGTGCCACCAGCGAGGTGGCCGGGGAGCTGTTTTTT
CATSEVAGELFF
>TRBD2|once|TRBV7-8|TRBJ2-2
TGTGCCAGCAGCTTTGGACTAGCGGGAACGAACACCGGGGAGCTGTTTTTT
CASSFGLAGTNTGELFF
>-|-|TRBV3-1/TRBV3-2|TRBJ1-1
TGTGCCAGCAGCCTTCGACAACAGGGAACTGAAGCTTTCTTT
CASSLRQQGTEAFF
>TRBD1|-|TRBV10-2|TRBJ1-2
TGCGCCAGCATTGCCACCGGGACAGGGCGCTATGGCTACACCTTC
CASIATGTGRYGYTF
>-|-|TRBV7-9|TRBJ2-2
TGTGCCAGCAGCTTAGATTACAGGTGGGGCGGCACCGGGGAGCTGTTTTTT
CASSLDYRWGGTGELFF
>-|-|TRBV6-5|TRBJ2-7
TGTGCCAGCAGTTACCGCGGACAGTCGGGGTACGAGCAGTACTTC
CASSYRGQSGYEQYF
>-|-|TRBV7-8|TRBJ2-7
TGTGCCAGCAGCTTCGCCTACGAGCAGTACTTC
CASSFAYEQYF
>TRBD2|-|TRBV5-1|TRBJ2-1
TGCGCCAGCAGCTTGGAGGGAGGGTACGGGAATGAGCAGTTCTTC
CASSLEGGYGNEQFF
>TRBD1|once|TRBV27|TRBJ1-2
TGTGCCAGCAGACCGGGACAGGGGGATCCCATCCTCTATGGCTACACCTTC
CASRPGQGDPILYGYTF
>-|-|TRBV11-3|TRBJ2-7
TGTGCCAGCCGACCGGGGGAGAGCTCCTACGAGCAGTACTTC
CASRPGESSYEQYF
>TRBD1|-|TRBV19|TRBJ1-5
TGTGCCACCCGGACAGGGTCGGTTTGGCAGCCCCAGCATTTT
CATRTGSVWQPQHF
>TRBD1|-|TRBV2|TRBJ1-5
TGTGCCAGCAGCCCGGACAGGGGGCGTCAGCCCCAGCATTTT
CASSPDRGRQPQHF
>-|-|TRBV30|TRBJ2-3
TGTGCCTGGAGTGTACGGTCAGGCCTTCAGTATTTT
CAWSVRSGLQYF
>-|-|TRBV27|TRBJ2-1
TGTGCCAGCAGTCGACTTGGGTCCTACAATGAGCAGTTCTTC
CASSRLGSYNEQFF
>-|-|TRBV5-1|TRBJ2-2
TGCGCCAGCAGCCTCGTAGCGGCCGGGGAGCTGTTTTTT
CASSLVAAGELFF
>-|once|TRBV7-9|TRBJ1-6
TGTGCCAGCAGCTTAGGCTTTCAATCCCCGGGACACCATAATTCACCCCTCCACTTT
CASSLGFQSPGHHNSPLHF
>TRBD1|-|TRBV24-1|TRBJ2-7
TGTGCCACCAGTGACCCCCGACAGGGTAGGAACGAGCAGTACTTC
CATSDPRQGRNEQYF
>TRBD2|-|TRBV7-9|TRBJ2-3
TGTGCCAGCAGCTTAGGATCAGCGGGAGTACCAATCACAGATACGCAGTATTTT
CASSLGSAGVPITDTQYF
>TRBD2|once|TRBV2|TRBJ2-1
TGTGCCAGCAGTGAACGAGGGAGGGCCTACAATGAGCAGTTCTTC
CASSERGRAYNEQFF
>TRBD2|-|TRBV13|TRBJ2-1
TGTGCCAGCAGCTCAACCCCTAGGGCCGCGGGCGGGGGGTACAATGAGCAGTTCTTC
CASSSTPRAAGGGYNEQFF
>-|-|TRBV19|TRBJ1-4
TGTGCCAGTAGGGGAGGGTCTGTCGGTGAAAAACTGTTTTTT
CASRGGSVGEKLFF
>TRBD1|-|TRBV7-9|TRBJ2-7
TGTGCCAGCAGCTTAACTCCCGGACAGGGTTACGAGCAGTACTTC
CASSLTPGQGYEQYF
>TRBD1|-|TRBV6-5|TRBJ1-1
TGTGCCAGCACCCGAAAGGGGACAGGTGAAGCTTTCTTT
CASTRKGTGEAFF
>TRBD1|-|TRBV7-2|TRBJ2-2
TGTGCCAGCAGCTTAACCTCCGCCGGGACAGGGGTCACCGGGGAGCTGTTTTTT
CASSLTSAGTGVTGELFF
>-|-|TRBV30|TRBJ1-2
TGTGCCTGGAGCCCTCACCCCGGGGTTGGCTACACCTTC
CAWSPHPGVGYTF
>TRBD2|-|TRBV18|TRBJ2-1
TGTGCCAGCTCATCGGGACTAGCGGGACGATTCTACAATGAGCAGTTCTTC
CASSSGLAGRFYNEQFF
>TRBD1|-|TRBV6-5|TRBJ2-1
TGTGCCAGCAGTTACGGGGGGACAGGGGCCTACAATGAGCAGTTCTTC
CASSYGGTGAYNEQFF
>TRBD1|-|TRBV11-2|TRBJ2-7
TGTGCCAGCAGCCCCGCTTCGGGACAGGTGTACGAGCAGTACTTC
CASSPASGQVYEQYF
>TRBD2|-|TRBV7-9|TRBJ2-1
TGTGCCAGCAGCCGGGGACTAGCGGCCGCCAATGAGCAGTTCTTC
CASSRGLAAANEQFF